This TCR beta chain was sequenced during a study of blood T cell repertoires in COVID-19 (dated by TCRdb to between 2020 and 2021). Study-level background: The collaborator samples originated in the United States, Italy and Spain and spanned the acute and convalescent phases of COVID-19. The prospective study material was composed of cDNA or gDNA derived from T cells, B-cell-depleted T cells, or PBMCs. Deeply sampled blood TCRbeta repertoires from subjects exposed to, actively infected with, or recovered from COVID-19 were included in the dataset. A freely available public database, intended as a resource for researchers studying the immune response to SARS-CoV-2, is where the repertoires were released. Samples were obtained from the ongoing ImmuneRACE study (first 160 participants) and from some 1,300 subjects provided by 6 global collaborators. Nearly every sample came with metadata listing a de-identified subject ID, COVID-19 status, age in years and sex. Where HLA class I and class II types were available, the types were taken from metadata supplied by the sample provider, not from assay-based typing. The research as a whole found: How much clinical and demographic metadata was included differed by source and by participant, and the metadata was provided uncurated.

Each collaborating institution followed its own protocols to collect whole blood in K2EDTA tubes. For TCRbeta analysis, collaborator samples were shipped as frozen whole blood, as isolated PBMCs, or as DNA extracted from either sample type. Taken from the germline V gene, the CDR1 and CDR2 loops are MGHRA and YSYEKL. From its cysteine to its phenylalanine, the CDR3 spans 15 amino acids. Solely the CDR3 DNA is kept, with 45 bases framed from the first base. The germline ends are 14 bases apart after V is trimmed by 1 base and J by 5 bases. TCRbeta CDR3 regions were amplified from genomic DNA by means of the immunoSEQ Assay, a bias-controlled multiplex PCR. Regarding the original processing steps: Within the assay, amplification of reference gene primers was used to estimate how many nucleated cells each sample contained. To quantify the absolute abundance of each unique TCRbeta CDR3 rearrangement, sequence reads were collapsed and filtered. For each sample, productive Simpson clonality was calculated as the square root of Simpson's diversity index over productive rearrangements. Imported from immuneACCESS, the table was reduced by TCRdb to in-frame sequences with V and J called. These copies leave out some clones; in studies compared against another copy, an unresolved V gene accounts for under half, and the cause of the remainder is not known. V and J calls and clone size are those listed in that table; D and trimming were worked out from the DNA. The sample data list around 300,000 clones, and about 85% of these were observed just once. The ten top clones hold 4.1% of the sample.

This clone has only a few counts. Its antigen remains undetermined. No base quality information exists; no much larger clone differs at one position. This clonotype originated in a woman in her fifties or sixties with active or convalescent COVID-19. Sequenced input: peripheral blood. The V gene is TRBV4-1 and the J gene is TRBJ1-2; the D gene is perhaps TRBD1, from 5 matching bases. The bases read TGCGCCAGCAGCCAAGTGGTAGGGGCAAGGTATGGCTACACCTTC. Its translation is CASSQVVGARYGYTF.